The 28 T cell receptor beta chains in this list originate from one sample, sequenced in a study of CD8 T cells in Susac syndrome. The authors reverse transcribed roughly 0.5 to 1 ug RNA with random hexamers. TCRdb re-called the immunoSEQ multiplex PCR reads with MiXCR, one entry per CDR3 protein. The sample lists about 280,000 distinct CDR3 sequences; about 85% were seen once. The source material was CD8+ T cells from PBMCs. The receptors derive from a human donor with multiple sclerosis.

V usage is TRBV20-1 and J usage is TRBJ2-1, with 8 bases aligning to TRBD2. This CDR3 has 13 residues. Trimming took 2 bases from V and 4 from J; bases not matched to a gene: 1. CDR1 is DFQATT and CDR2 is SNEGSKA in the germline V gene (reference sequence). The CDR3 DNA reads as TGCAGTGCTAGACGGGAGGGTTACAATGAGCAGTTCTTC. Translated, it gives CSARREGYNEQFF.

The chain combines TRBV20-1 with TRBJ2-4; D gene unclear. There are 17 residues in the CDR3. The germline V gene has CDR1 DFQATT and CDR2 SNEGSKA (reference sequence). Trimming took 0 bases from V and 6 from J, leaving 21 bases between them. The CDR3 nucleotides read TGCAGTGCTAGAGACGACGTACAGAGTATCATTGGAAACATTCAGTACTTC. Amino acids: CSARDDVQSIIGNIQYF.

The genes are TRBV6-5 and TRBJ1-3, with TRBD1 as a possible D gene (5 bases). The CDR3 loop spans 18 amino acids. Looked up from germline, CDR1 is MNHEY and CDR2 is SVGAGI. V was pared by 4 bases and J by 0 bases, with 19 bases between. Here the CDR3 reads CASSSKGAGRNSGNTIYF. The CDR3 DNA sequence: TGTGCCAGCAGTTCAAAAGGGGCAGGAAGAAACTCTGGAAACACCATATATTTT.

This clonotype was seen just once. The V gene is TRBV20-1, the J gene TRBJ2-1; D remains ambiguous. The germline V gene encodes CDR1 DFQATT and CDR2 SNEGSKA (reference sequence). The V gene lost 4 bases and the J gene lost 6 bases, with 19 bases spanning the gap. The CDR3 covers 15 residues. The CDR3 sequence is CSATLPEENPNEQFF. Written as DNA, the CDR3 is TGCAGTGCTACCCTTCCAGAGGAGAACCCCAATGAGCAGTTCTTC.

The genes are TRBV5-4 and TRBJ2-5, with D perhaps matching TRBD2 (5 bases). Per germline, CDR1 SGHNT and CDR2 YYREEE (reference sequence). The CDR3 loop spans 17 amino acids. V lost 1 base and J lost 4, with 20 bases in between. CDR3 protein: CASSLFSGDPPGETQYF. In DNA, the CDR3 is TGTGCCAGCAGCTTGTTCAGCGGAGACCCTCCGGGAGAGACCCAGTACTTC. Full variable domain (outside the CDR3, taken from reference TRBV5-4 and TRBJ2-5): ETGVTQSPTHLIKTRGQQVTLRCSSQSGHNTVSWYQQALGQGPQFIFQYYREEENGRGNFPPRFSGLQFPNYSSELNVNALELDDSALYLCASSLFSGDPPGETQYFGPGTRLLVL.

CDR3 in amino acids: CASRVPGQRTGELFF. CDR3 DNA sequence: TGTGCCAGTAGGGTACCGGGACAGCGAACCGGGGAGCTGTTTTTT. This sequence joins TRBV19 and TRBJ2-2; 7 bases fit TRBD1. This CDR3 comprises 15 residues. Germline V gives CDR1 LNHDA, CDR2 SQIVND (reference sequence). The J segment lost 5 bases and the V segment lost 6 bases, leaving 9 bases of the junction unmatched. The complete variable domain, with remaining parts taken from reference TRBV19 and TRBJ2-2, reads DGGITQSPKYLFRKEGQNVTLSCEQNLNHDAMYWYRQDPGQGLRLIYYSQIVNDFQKGDIAEGYSVSREKKESFPLTVTSAQKNPTAFYLCASRVPGQRTGELFFGEGSRLTVL.

The chain couples TRBV2 to TRBJ2-5, with TRBD2 identical over 11 bases. With V trimmed by 4 bases and J by 1 base, 8 bases remained unmatched. This CDR3 contains 17 residues. In germline, CDR1 is SNHLY, CDR2 FYNNEI. The CDR3 DNA sequence: TGTGCCAGCAGTGTCTCTACTAGCGGGAGTTTCCAAGAGACCCAGTACTTC. The encoded protein is CASSVSTSGSFQETQYF.

This chain links TRBV9 with TRBJ2-4; 8 bases map to TRBD1. The length of the CDR3 is 15 residues. Germline V gene data show CDR1 as SGDLS and CDR2 as YYNGEE. V lost 3 bases to trimming and J lost 3 bases; unmatched junction nucleotides: 5. This CDR3 reads CASSEGQGGKNIQYF. CDR3 bases: TGTGCCAGCAGCGAAGGACAGGGAGGCAAAAACATTCAGTACTTC.

This rearrangement joins TRBV28 to TRBJ2-7, with D hard to call. This CDR3 has 12 residues. Trimming removed 0 bases at V and 5 bases at J, with 5 bases between. Germline CDR1 MDHEN, CDR2 SYDVKM. DNA of the CDR3: TGTGCCAGCAGTTTATGGCGAGACGAGCAGTACTTC. Its translation is CASSLWRDEQYF. The full variable domain, in which reference TRBV28 and TRBJ2-7 provide the parts outside the CDR3, is DVKVTQSSRYLVKRTGEKVFLECVQDMDHENMFWYRQDPGLGLRLIYFSYDVKMKEKGDIPEGYSVSREKKERFSLILESASTNQTSMYLCASSLWRDEQYFGPGTRLTVT.

The chain joins TRBV7-3 to TRBJ2-5; TRBD2 matches 7 bases. CDR1 is SGHTA and CDR2 is FQGTGA in the germline V gene. V was clipped by 1 base and J by 3 bases; unmatched bases: 14. The CDR3 totals 18 residues. DNA of the CDR3: TGTGCCAGCAGCTTAATTGGGGGGAGGGTTCGACCCGAAGAGACCCAGTACTTC. Translating it yields CASSLIGGRVRPEETQYF.

The chain's CDR3 is CASSANQQAGTDEQYF. In nucleotides, the CDR3 is TGTGCCAGCAGCGCTAACCAGCAAGCGGGAACAGACGAGCAGTACTTC. V is TRBV9 and J is TRBJ2-7; 7 bases fit TRBD2. The V gene end was trimmed by 3 bases and the J gene end by 5 bases; junction bases not matched to a gene: 14. This CDR3 is built from 16 residues. Germline V gene lookup returns CDR1 SGDLS and CDR2 YYNGEE.

The chain is built from TRBV27 and TRBJ2-7; a possible D gene is TRBD1 (5 bases). Germline V CDR1 and CDR2: MNHEY, SMNVEV (reference sequence). This CDR3 has 14 residues. V was cut by 4 bases and J by 6 bases, with 16 bases left in between. CDR3 DNA sequence: TGTGCCAGCAGTTCGCTTAAGGGGTCCGGCGAGCAGTACTTC. It codes for CASSSLKGSGEQYF.

This sequence joins TRBV20-1 and TRBJ2-7, with 12 bases fitting TRBD2. Trimming took 2 bases from V and 1 from J; bases not matched to a gene: 6. The V gene's germline CDR1 is DFQATT and CDR2 SNEGSKA (reference sequence). There are 16 residues in the CDR3. For the CDR3, the DNA is TGCAGTGCTAGACCCTCGACTAGCGGGAGATCCTACGAGCAGTACTTC. It specifies CSARPSTSGRSYEQYF.

The chain recombines TRBV10-3 with TRBJ2-7; TRBD2 aligns across 11 bases. With 9 bases clipped from V and 5 bases from J, the junction kept 3 bases outside the gene matches. Per germline, CDR1 ENHRY and CDR2 SYGVKD. CDR3 length: 12 residues. The CDR3 spells CAITTSGNEQYF. CDR3 nucleotides: TGTGCCATAACGACTAGCGGGAACGAGCAGTACTTC.

The chain recombines TRBV28 with TRBJ1-4; D is uncertain. The V gene lost 3 bases and the J gene lost 5 bases, with 16 bases spanning the gap. CDR1 is MDHEN, CDR2 SYDVKM, per germline. CDR3 length: 16 amino acids. Written as DNA, the CDR3 is TGTGCCAGCAGTTTCTCACAGAAGCTACCCAATGAAAAACTGTTTTTT. Protein sequence: CASSFSQKLPNEKLFF.

The rearrangement uses TRBV18 and TRBJ2-3; TRBD2 might be the D (6 bases). V shed 0 bases and J shed 0 bases, with 7 bases lying between them. This CDR3 spans 15 amino acids. The germline V gene encodes CDR1 KGHSH and CDR2 LQKENI. The CDR3 sequence is CASSPPSGSTDTQYF. In DNA, the CDR3 is TGTGCCAGCTCACCACCTAGCGGAAGCACAGATACGCAGTATTTT.

This clonotype occurred once. The chain uses TRBV6-1 and TRBJ2-5, with TRBD2 identical over 7 bases. The CDR3 totals 17 residues. The trim removed 6 bases at V and 4 bases at J, leaving 17 bases unmatched. The germline CDR1 and CDR2 sequences are MNHNS and SASEGT. The CDR3 reads CASRGLRREILGETQYF. CDR3 in DNA: TGTGCCAGCAGGGGACTTCGGCGGGAGATTCTAGGAGAGACCCAGTACTTC.

This clonotype occurred a few times. The chain joins TRBV9 to TRBJ2-7; 8 bases are shared with TRBD2. Germline V gene lookup returns CDR1 SGDLS and CDR2 YYNGEE. V dropped 0 bases and J dropped 3; count of bases not matched to a gene: 8. There are 16 residues in the CDR3. The CDR3 bases are TGTGCCAGCAGCGTAGGCCCGGGTAGCGGGGACTACGAGCAGTACTTC. This encodes CASSVGPGSGDYEQYF.

The chain joins TRBV5-6 to TRBJ2-1, with TRBD1 matching over 9 bases. This CDR3 has 12 amino acids. Germline CDR1 SGHDT, CDR2 YYEEEE. After removal of 0 bases from V and 12 bases from J, the junction contained 1 base not matched to a gene. CDR3 amino acids: CASSLGDRVQFF. The CDR3, as DNA: TGTGCCAGCAGCTTGGGGGACAGGGTGCAGTTCTTC.

The chain carries TRBV7-9 and TRBJ2-1; 9 bases fit TRBD1. The CDR3 consists of 16 residues. Trimming cost V 5 bases and J 3 bases; bases outside gene matches: 8. Germline V gene sequence: CDR1 SEHNR, CDR2 FQNEAQ (reference sequence). The DNA for the CDR3 is TGTGCCAGCAGCGTACCGACAGGGGGACACTACAATGAGCAGTTCTTC. Protein: CASSVPTGGHYNEQFF.

This clonotype showed up just once. The chain carries TRBV15 and TRBJ2-1; D remains unclear. The CDR3 consists of 17 residues. V dropped 5 bases and J dropped 6 bases, with 23 bases sitting between them. Germline values: CDR1 LNHNV, CDR2 YYDKDF (reference sequence). The CDR3 here is CATSGSFERSYFNEQFF. CDR3 in DNA: TGTGCCACCAGCGGTTCTTTTGAAAGGTCTTACTTCAATGAGCAGTTCTTC.

This chain links TRBV27 with TRBJ1-1, with D maybe TRBD1 (5 bases). V lost 8 bases and J 4 bases, leaving 14 bases between the germline ends. The CDR3 is 13 residues long. The germline CDR1 and CDR2 sequences are MNHEY and SMNVEV (reference sequence). CDR3 region: CASRMGRGTEAFF. CDR3 nucleotides: TGTGCCAGCCGAATGGGACGGGGCACTGAAGCTTTCTTT.

This chain links TRBV28 with TRBJ1-4; the D is unclear. V gave up 1 base and J gave up 7 bases, with 19 bases separating them. The CDR3 runs to 17 residues. Germline V CDR1 and CDR2: MDHEN, SYDVKM. CDR3: CASSLFYTERLGEKLFF. Here the CDR3 DNA reads TGTGCCAGCAGTTTATTCTACACCGAACGACTAGGTGAAAAACTGTTTTTT.

The chain couples TRBV7-9 to TRBJ2-3, with TRBD2 matching 9 bases. Germline lookup yields CDR1 SEHNR and CDR2 FQNEAQ (reference sequence). The length of the CDR3 is 17 residues. With 7 bases clipped from V and 0 bases from J, the junction kept 11 bases outside the gene matches. CDR3 loop: CASNFPPSGVSTDTQYF. The CDR3 bases are TGTGCCAGCAACTTTCCCCCTAGCGGGGTTAGCACAGATACGCAGTATTTT.

This clonotype was recorded once. The chain has TRBV28 and TRBJ2-7; TRBD2 agrees at 11 bases. After removal of 10 bases from V and 4 bases from J, the junction contained 9 bases not matched to a gene. The CDR3 length is 14 residues. CDR1 and CDR2 (germline): MDHEN, SYDVKM. CDR3 residues: CATRLAGSGYEQYF. CDR3 DNA: TGTGCCACCAGACTAGCGGGAAGTGGGTACGAGCAGTACTTC.

The rearrangement uses TRBV5-1 and TRBJ2-7; the match to TRBD1 covers 9 bases. The CDR3 loop spans 16 amino acids. The ends lost 1 base at V and 3 bases at J; junction bases unmatched: 8. The germline CDR1 and CDR2 sequences are SGHRS and YFSETQ. The CDR3 here is CASSLRLGQGNYEQYF. CDR3 coding DNA: TGCGCCAGCAGCTTGAGGCTGGGACAGGGAAACTACGAGCAGTACTTC.

This clonotype was found a few times. The chain recombines TRBV19 with TRBJ1-1, with D unclear. Looked up from germline, CDR1 is LNHDA and CDR2 is SQIVND (reference sequence). V was pared by 7 bases and J by 2 bases, with 11 bases between. CDR3 length: 13 amino acids. The CDR3 DNA is TGTGCCAGTAAGGCTGGACTTAACACTGAAGCTTTCTTT. It is translated as CASKAGLNTEAFF.

V usage is TRBV5-1 and J usage is TRBJ2-7; TRBD2 matches at 7 bases. The germline V gene encodes CDR1 SGHRS and CDR2 YFSETQ. This CDR3 has 13 amino acids. The V and J ends lost 2 bases and 4 bases, in that order; junction bases with no gene match: 3. The CDR3: CASSFSSGYEQYF. The DNA of the CDR3 is TGCGCCAGCAGCTTCTCTAGCGGTTACGAGCAGTACTTC.